The 21 T cell receptor beta chains below all came from one sample that was sequenced in a study of beta chain features in type 1 diabetes. Regarding the study as a whole: Type 1 diabetes patients had moderately but significantly shorter TCRB CDR3s in all four CD4+ subsets.

Every bit of the isolated RNA underwent reverse transcription, so sequencing read expressed TCRB transcripts. Assay used: immunoSEQ multiplex PCR; TCRdb lists only in-frame clones, some missing. The repertoire consists of 640,000 or so clones, with over 13% occurring once and the leading ten covering approximately 0.039%. What these receptors recognize is not known. The material sequenced was naive CD4+ T cells from blood. These receptors all stem from a man between 18 and 29 years old with type 1 diabetes.

The V gene is TRBV7-3, the J gene TRBJ2-1; unclear D gene. Germline CDR1 is SGHTA and CDR2 is FQGTGA. V shed 5 bases and J shed 4 bases, with 15 bases lying between them. The CDR3 is 15 residues long. CDR3 sequence reads: CASSRSSALYNEQFF. CDR3 DNA: TGTGCCAGCAGCCGCTCAAGCGCCCTTTACAATGAGCAGTTCTTC.

This chain uses TRBV6-1 with TRBJ1-3; TRBD1 agrees at 7 bases. V gave up 10 bases and J gave up 0 bases; unmatched junction bases: 6. CDR1 is MNHNS, CDR2 SASEGT, per germline. The CDR3 consists of 14 residues. The CDR3 DNA reads as TGTGCCATTTCGACAGGGAGCTCTGGAAACACCATATATTTT. Translated: CAISTGSSGNTIYF.

This clone was seen a few times. V is TRBV13 and J is TRBJ2-1, with D uncertain. The V and J ends lost 5 bases and 8 bases respectively, with 10 bases between them. The CDR3 is 12 amino acids. Germline assignment: CDR1 PRHDT and CDR2 FYEKMQ (reference sequence). The CDR3 sequence: CASSQLIYEQFF. DNA of the CDR3: TGTGCCAGCAGCCAGCTAATTTATGAGCAGTTCTTC.

This clone was found once. The chain joins TRBV5-6 to TRBJ2-3; 9 nucleotides agree with TRBD2. Losses at the gene ends were 6 bases for V and 2 bases for J; bases not matched to a gene: 4. Germline lookup yields CDR1 SGHDT and CDR2 YYEEEE. The CDR3 extends over 14 amino acids. CDR3 sequence: CASTRLADTDTQYF. CDR3 bases: TGTGCCAGCACCCGACTAGCGGACACAGATACGCAGTATTTT.

In DNA, the CDR3 is TGTGCCAGCAGACAGGGACACTTGACGAGTTATGGCTACACCTTC. It is translated as CASRQGHLTSYGYTF. J is TRBJ1-2 and V is TRBV6-5, with a weak D call TRBD1 (6 bases). The germline V gene has CDR1 MNHEY and CDR2 SVGAGI. The V end lost 6 bases, the J end lost 5 bases, and 19 bases lay between the germline ends. The CDR3 spans 15 residues.

This clone was observed a few times. The chain uses TRBV9 and TRBJ1-2; 8 bases match TRBD1. The CDR3 is made up of 15 amino acids. CDR1 is SGDLS, CDR2 YYNGEE, per germline. Trimming cost V 3 bases and J 0 bases; bases outside gene matches: 4. CDR3: CASSGTGGSNYGYTF. The CDR3 nucleotides are TGTGCCAGCAGCGGAACAGGGGGATCTAACTATGGCTACACCTTC.

The chain couples TRBV5-4 to TRBJ1-1; D gene ambiguous. Germline values: CDR1 SGHNT, CDR2 YYREEE (reference sequence). Trimming removed 1 base at V and 11 bases at J, with 18 bases between. This CDR3 comprises 14 residues. The CDR3 DNA sequence: TGTGCCAGCAGCTTGAAAGTCGACGGGGATGACGCTTTCTTT. Its protein is CASSLKVDGDDAFF.

The rearrangement uses TRBV10-3 and TRBJ2-5, with D uncertain. The germline V and J ends were trimmed by 6 bases and 1 base, with 9 bases remaining between them. Germline V lookup: CDR1 ENHRY, CDR2 SYGVKD. The CDR3 is made up of 13 amino acids. The CDR3 DNA is TGTGCCATCAGACTCGACACCCAAGAGACCCAGTACTTC. It yields the protein CAIRLDTQETQYF.

V usage is TRBV7-9 and J usage is TRBJ2-4, with no clear D. Germline CDR1 is SEHNR and CDR2 is FQNEAQ (reference sequence). V gave up 10 bases and J gave up 8 bases, with 18 bases separating them. This CDR3 contains 13 residues. The CDR3 loop reads CAIKTGVADIQYF. The DNA of the CDR3 is TGTGCCATCAAAACTGGGGTGGCGGACATTCAGTACTTC.

This clone was seen a handful of times. The identical CDR3 is also encoded by other nucleotide sequences in the sample. V usage is TRBV13 and J usage is TRBJ2-3; D gene uncertain. This CDR3 contains 12 residues. Germline assignment: CDR1 PRHDT and CDR2 FYEKMQ (reference sequence). Trimming left V 1 base short and J 5 bases short, with 4 bases between. Here the CDR3 DNA reads TGTGCCAGCAGCTTAGTGGGAGATACGCAGTATTTT. Amino acids: CASSLVGDTQYF.

The chain employs TRBV7-6 and TRBJ2-5, with D perhaps TRBD1 or TRBD2 (5 bases each). Looked up from germline, CDR1 is SGHVS and CDR2 is FNYEAQ. This CDR3 spans 16 amino acids. Between the trimmed V and J ends, which lost 4 bases and 5 bases, there was a span of 20 bases. This chain's CDR3 is CASSSPYVRGGETQYF. The CDR3 nucleotides are TGTGCCAGCAGCTCCCCCTACGTAAGGGGCGGGGAGACCCAGTACTTC.

The rearrangement joins TRBV7-2 to TRBJ1-1; no definite D call. CDR1 and CDR2 (germline): SGHTA, FQGNSA. CDR3 length equals 15 residues. V lost 1 base, J lost 5 bases, and 14 bases lay in between. Here the CDR3 DNA reads TGTGCCAGCAGCTTAGGTGCGAAGTTGCGAACTGAAGCTTTCTTT. It is translated as CASSLGAKLRTEAFF.

This clone appeared a few times. This sequence joins TRBV19 and TRBJ1-1, with D maybe TRBD1 (6 bases). The length of the CDR3 is 15 residues. Trimming stripped 3 bases from V and 0 bases from J, with 11 bases between. Germline CDR1 LNHDA, CDR2 SQIVND (reference sequence). The CDR3 loop is CASSILQGMNTEAFF. In DNA form, the CDR3 reads TGTGCCAGTAGTATTCTTCAGGGGATGAACACTGAAGCTTTCTTT. Full variable domain (rest looked up from reference TRBV19 and TRBJ1-1): DGGITQSPKYLFRKEGQNVTLSCEQNLNHDAMYWYRQDPGQGLRLIYYSQIVNDFQKGDIAEGYSVSREKKESFPLTVTSAQKNPTAFYLCASSILQGMNTEAFFGQGTRLTVV.

This clone was counted between two and nine times. The chain links TRBV5-6 to TRBJ1-2, with 7 bases identical to TRBD1. The CDR3 consists of 14 residues. With 5 bases clipped from V and 8 bases from J, the junction kept 12 bases outside the gene matches. Germline CDR1 is SGHDT and CDR2 is YYEEEE. The CDR3: CASSTGQVVKGYTF. The CDR3, as DNA: TGTGCCAGCAGTACAGGACAGGTCGTCAAGGGCTACACCTTC.

The chain carries TRBV5-4 and TRBJ2-3; D might be TRBD1 (6 bases). CDR1 and CDR2 from the germline V gene are SGHNT and YYREEE (reference sequence). The CDR3 has 15 amino acids. The V end lost 3 bases, the J end lost 2 bases, and 13 bases lay between the germline ends. This chain's CDR3 is CASSSGQALTDTQYF. CDR3 DNA: TGTGCCAGCAGCTCGGGACAAGCGCTCACAGATACGCAGTATTTT.

The chain employs TRBV5-6 and TRBJ2-7, with no clear D. Looked up from germline, CDR1 is SGHDT and CDR2 is YYEEEE. Trimming shortened V by 3 bases and J by 0 bases, and 13 bases separated the two germline ends. The CDR3 extends over 15 amino acids. CDR3 in DNA: TGTGCCAGCAGCTACCGACAAGTACACTCCTACGAGCAGTACTTC. Encoded protein: CASSYRQVHSYEQYF.

This rearrangement joins TRBV7-8 to TRBJ2-2; D is perhaps TRBD2 (6 bases). The CDR3 covers 15 residues. V gave up 0 bases and J gave up 5 bases, with 10 bases separating them. The V gene's germline CDR1 is SGHVS and CDR2 FQNEAQ. In DNA, the CDR3 is TGTGCCAGCAGCTTAGCGGGTGGGAGGACCGGGGAGCTGTTTTTT. Translated: CASSLAGGRTGELFF.

The rearrangement joins TRBV28 to TRBJ2-5; D ambiguous. In germline, CDR1 is MDHEN, CDR2 SYDVKM. The CDR3 runs to 15 residues. V lost 6 bases and J lost 5, with 19 bases in between. CDR3 nucleotides: TGTGCCAGCAGCCAATACTATCCCTCTGGGGAGACCCAGTACTTC. Amino acids: CASSQYYPSGETQYF.

This clone came up a few times. This specimen includes other DNA sequences encoding the same CDR3. The gene calls are TRBV10-2 and TRBJ1-1; 7 nucleotides align to TRBD1. This CDR3 is 13 amino acids long. Trimming at V came to 2 bases and at J to 5 bases, leaving 2 bases not matched to a gene. Germline CDR1 WSHSY, CDR2 SAAADI. The CDR3 DNA reads TGCGCCAGCAGTGAGGCAGGGGGAACTGAAGCTTTCTTT. This translates into CASSEAGGTEAFF.

The J gene is TRBJ2-1, the V gene TRBV18; D possibly corresponds to TRBD2 (6 bases). In germline, CDR1 is KGHSH, CDR2 LQKENI. The CDR3 loop spans 15 amino acids. Trimming left V 2 bases short and J 3 bases short, with 11 bases between. The CDR3, as DNA: TGTGCCAGCTCACCATCGCGGGACGGCTACAATGAGCAGTTCTTC. This sequence encodes CASSPSRDGYNEQFF.

This clone was counted between two and nine times. The chain has TRBV7-2 and TRBJ2-1; 8 bases are a match to TRBD2. The J segment lost 0 bases and the V segment lost 1 base, leaving 11 bases of the junction unmatched. This CDR3 has 19 residues. Germline values: CDR1 SGHTA, CDR2 FQGNSA. Here the CDR3 reads CASSLGRGRSGSSYNEQFF. The CDR3 coding sequence is TGTGCCAGCAGCTTAGGTCGTGGACGGAGCGGGAGCTCCTACAATGAGCAGTTCTTC.